These 5 T cell receptor beta chains originate from one sample sequenced in a study of T cell responses to AZD1222 COVID-19 vaccine. Measured with immunoSEQ multiplex PCR; TCRdb has only the in-frame clones, and not every one. The sample lists 180,000 or so clones; 85% to 90% were seen once. The sequenced sample was peripheral blood, obtained on day 0 of AZD1222 vaccination. Receptors originate from an adult in good health.

V is TRBV6-5 and J is TRBJ2-3, with 8 bases aligning to TRBD1. CDR1 and CDR2 from the germline V gene are MNHEY and SVGAGI. The CDR3 sequence is 14 residues long. V trimming: 5 bases; J trimming: 5 bases; junction bases outside the gene matches: 6. The DNA of the CDR3 is TGTGCCAGCAGTACAGGGGGTACGGGAGATACGCAGTATTTT. Protein product: CASSTGGTGDTQYF.

The CDR3 DNA sequence: TGTGCCTGGAGTCCGACGGGAGCCCATACGCAGTATTTT. This translates into CAWSPTGAHTQYF. The rearrangement uses TRBV30 and TRBJ2-3, with D possibly being TRBD2 (6 bases). The V end lost 2 bases, the J end lost 7 bases, and 13 bases lay between the germline ends. In germline, CDR1 is GTSNPN, CDR2 SVGIG (reference sequence). This CDR3 has 13 residues. The complete variable domain, with remaining parts taken from reference TRBV30 and TRBJ2-3, reads SQTIHQWPATLVQPVGSPLSLECTVEGTSNPNLYWYRQAAGRGLQLLFYSVGIGQISSEVPQNLSASRPQDRQFILSSKKLLLSDSGFYLCAWSPTGAHTQYFGPGTRLTVL.

The chain uses TRBV5-6 and TRBJ1-2; the D is unclear. Trimming removed 5 bases from V and 7 bases from J, with 15 bases in between. CDR1 and CDR2 from the germline V gene are SGHDT and YYEEEE. The CDR3 extends over 13 amino acids. The CDR3 is CASRDDDLGGYTF. For the CDR3, the DNA is TGTGCCAGCAGGGATGATGATTTGGGTGGCTACACCTTC.

The chain recombines TRBV5-1 with TRBJ2-1, with 15 positions matching TRBD2. The CDR3 length is 17 residues. Germline-derived CDR1 and CDR2 are SGHRS and YFSETQ. V shed 3 bases, J shed 6 bases, and the junction held 7 bases outside the gene matches. The CDR3 is CASSWTSGRAGFNEQFF. CDR3 bases: TGCGCCAGCAGCTGGACTAGCGGGAGGGCCGGATTCAATGAGCAGTTCTTC. Using reference TRBV5-1 and TRBJ2-1 for the parts outside the CDR3, the full variable domain is KAGVTQTPRYLIKTRGQQVTLSCSPISGHRSVSWYQQTPGQGLQFLFEYFSETQRNKGNFPGRFSGRQFSNSRSEMNVSTLELGDSALYLCASSWTSGRAGFNEQFFGPGTRLTVL.

The gene calls are TRBV10-3 and TRBJ2-4; D is unresolved. CDR3 length: 12 residues. The V gene's germline CDR1 is ENHRY and CDR2 SYGVKD. Trimming cost V 7 bases and J 5 bases, with 9 bases left between them. The CDR3 sequence: CAINTAENIQYF. For the CDR3, the DNA is TGTGCCATCAATACTGCGGAAAACATTCAGTACTTC.